This T cell receptor beta chain was profiled in a study of T cell changes during pregnancy in multiple sclerosis. This CDR3 is 13 amino acids long. V was shortened by 7 bases and J by 3 bases, with 11 bases between the two germline ends. Germline V gives CDR1 SGHTA, CDR2 FQGNSA. Assay used: immunoSEQ multiplex PCR; TCRdb lists only in-frame clones, some missing. Of 40,000 to 50,000 clones listed, approximately 92% are singletons. The V call is TRBV7-2, the J call TRBJ2-3, with D possibly being TRBD1 (5 bases). Sample: CD8+ T cells from peripheral blood mononuclear cells, taken after pregnancy. The TCR originated in a female donor with multiple sclerosis, enrolled in a pregnancy study. CDR3: CASMVGVTDTQYF. The CDR3 DNA sequence: TGTGCCAGCATGGTAGGGGTGACAGATACGCAGTATTTT.